This T cell receptor (beta chain) was captured by sequencing in a study of a mutant IDH1 vaccine in newly diagnosed glioma. At the level of the study: Every participant had undergone radiotherapy, temozolomide, or both before, and most underwent both.

Overall study findings and caveats: Pseudoprogression seemed unlinked to shifts in top peripheral T cell clonotypes.

The CDR3 length is 16 residues. Trimming removed 2 bases at V and 9 bases at J, with 23 bases between. Germline V CDR1 and CDR2: SGHRS, YFSETQ. About this clone: Its specificity is unknown.

Some clones are missing from TCRdb's copy, which holds only in-frame ones; the method was immunoSEQ multiplex PCR. Here the sample spans 25,000 to 30,000 clones, 77% being singletons. Stated time point: week 5, during vaccination. Doses of 300 ug of mutant IDH1 20-mer peptide were given with topical imiquimod. The chain joins TRBV5-1 to TRBJ2-5, with D possibly being TRBD2 (6 bases). The sequence came from a man between 40 and 49 years old with glioma. Material: PBMCs, obtained from a glioma patient whose treatment included an IDH1 peptide vaccine. CDR3 protein: CASSFNGETPSGAQYF. The CDR3 nucleotides read TGCGCCAGCAGCTTCAATGGAGAAACCCCGTCGGGGGCCCAGTACTTC.